The sequence of this T cell receptor beta chain was determined in a study of shared T cell receptors in the human thymus. The CDR3 sequence is 20 residues long. In germline, CDR1 is SGHVS, CDR2 FNYEAQ. The V and J ends lost 2 bases and 2 bases, in that order; junction bases with no gene match: 13. Some clones are missing from TCRdb's copy, which holds only in-frame ones; the method was immunoSEQ multiplex PCR. Altogether over 450,000 clones are present, around 82% being singletons, with the ten largest covering more than 0.01%. These same records also appear under a second study, on human thymus T cells. From that study: Thymus tissue for the work was resected from patients undergoing corrective heart surgery.

The clonotype comes from a boy in the first two years of life with a congenital heart defect. The chain carries TRBV7-6 and TRBJ2-2; 11 bases map to TRBD2. The sequenced sample was thymocytes. In DNA form, the CDR3 reads TGTGCCAGCAGCTTATTGAGCCGTCTAGCGGGAGGACAAAACACCGGGGAGCTGTTTTTT. Its translation: CASSLLSRLAGGQNTGELFF. Full variable domain (rest looked up from reference TRBV7-6 and TRBJ2-2): GAGVSQSPRYKVTKRGQDVALRCDPISGHVSLYWYRQALGQGPEFLTYFNYEAQQDKSGLPNDRFSAERPEGSISTLTIQRTEQRDSAMYRCASSLLSRLAGGQNTGELFFGEGSRLTVL.